The 20 T cell receptor beta chains below were found in one sample sequenced in a study of early T cells in non-severe SARS-CoV-2 infection. TCRdb re-derived calls from the 5' RACE reads in MiXCR, one entry per CDR3 protein. Of fewer than 45,000 distinct CDR3 sequences in the sample, approximately 10% were seen once. Sequenced material: whole blood. Every receptor here comes from an adult who was a healthcare worker with PCR-confirmed SARS-CoV-2 infection or an uninfected control (not recorded which).

The J gene is TRBJ2-5, the V gene TRBV5-1; the D gene could be TRBD1 or TRBD2 (5 bases each). The germline CDR1 and CDR2 sequences are SGHRS and YFSETQ. The V and J ends lost 5 bases and 5 bases respectively, with 7 bases between them. CDR3 size: 11 residues. The CDR3 protein is CASRGTETQYF. DNA of the CDR3: TGCGCCAGCAGGGGGACGGAGACCCAGTACTTC.

This clonotype appeared many times. This chain uses TRBV6-5 with TRBJ1-1, with 10 bases fitting TRBD1. The CDR3 is 17 amino acids. With 2 bases clipped from V and 1 base from J, the junction kept 7 bases outside the gene matches. CDR1 and CDR2 (germline): MNHEY, SVGAGI. CDR3 sequence reads: CASSYQPRTGGNTEAFF. The CDR3 DNA reads TGTGCCAGCAGTTACCAACCTCGGACAGGGGGGAACACTGAAGCTTTCTTT.

This clonotype was found a few times. The chain recombines TRBV12-3 or TRBV12-4 with TRBJ2-3, with D perhaps matching TRBD2 (6 bases). There are 16 residues in the CDR3. Trimming shortened V by 3 bases and J by 2 bases, and 15 bases separated the two germline ends. This CDR3 is CASSFSVGRNTDTQYF. The CDR3 DNA reads as TGTGCCAGCAGTTTCTCAGTCGGGAGAAACACAGATACGCAGTATTTT.

Ten or more counts support this clonotype. J is TRBJ1-1 and V is TRBV29-1; D may be TRBD1 (5 bases). The germline gives CDR1 SQVTM, CDR2 ANQGSEA. This CDR3 is 14 amino acids long. Trimming pared 4 bases from V and 4 bases from J, leaving 16 bases between. CDR3: CSVVGGGRSTEAFF. In nucleotides, the CDR3 is TGCAGCGTTGTCGGCGGGGGTCGGAGCACTGAAGCTTTCTTT.

This clonotype was counted at least ten times. The chain combines TRBV29-1 with TRBJ2-1; tentatively, D is TRBD1 (6 bases). Germline V gene sequence: CDR1 SQVTM, CDR2 ANQGSEA. V was cut by 2 bases and J by 6 bases, with 14 bases left in between. This CDR3 has 14 amino acids. CDR3 loop: CSVEQGLGPNEQFF. The DNA for the CDR3 is TGCAGCGTTGAACAGGGGTTGGGTCCCAATGAGCAGTTCTTC.

This clonotype was seen only a few times. The chain couples TRBV4-2 to TRBJ2-3; possible D gene TRBD2, 6 bases. The length of the CDR3 is 14 residues. Germline V CDR1 and CDR2: LGHNA, YNFKEQ. V lost 5 bases to trimming and J lost 0 bases, with 9 bases between them. As DNA, the CDR3 is TGTGCCAGCAGCAGACTAGTCAGCACAGATACGCAGTATTTT. The encoded protein is CASSRLVSTDTQYF.

The rearrangement uses TRBV5-4 and TRBJ1-4, with a possible D match to TRBD1 (5 bases). Trimming took off 4 bases at V and 8 bases at J, with 18 bases between the two ends. Germline V gives CDR1 SGHNT, CDR2 YYREEE (reference sequence). The CDR3 consists of 15 residues. The DNA of the CDR3 is TGTGCCAGCAGCCTTCTAGGGCTGGAGGGGGAAAAACTGTTTTTT. Translating gives CASSLLGLEGEKLFF.

The table lists this clonotype with a few counts. The chain couples TRBV10-3 to TRBJ1-3, with D maybe TRBD1 (5 bases). Trimming took 0 bases from V and 3 from J, leaving 9 bases between them. Per germline, CDR1 ENHRY and CDR2 SYGVKD. This CDR3 comprises 15 residues. The CDR3 DNA is TGTGCCATCAGTGAGTCGATAGGGGTTGGAAACACCATATATTTT. Amino acid sequence: CAISESIGVGNTIYF.

The gene calls are TRBV7-9 and TRBJ1-3; D is ambiguous. Deletions cut 1 base from V and 2 bases from J, with 3 bases between. Germline CDR1 and CDR2: SEHNR and FQNEAQ (reference sequence). The CDR3 has 13 amino acids. CDR3 loop: CASSLVAGNTIYF. The DNA of the CDR3 is TGTGCCAGCAGCTTAGTGGCTGGAAACACCATATATTTT.

This clonotype was found many times. This chain joins TRBV20-1 and TRBJ1-6, with TRBD1 as a possible D gene (5 bases). The V end was cut by 6 bases, the J end by 6 bases, with 15 bases between. CDR3 length: 14 amino acids. CDR1 DFQATT and CDR2 SNEGSKA come from the germline V gene (reference sequence). CDR3 nucleotide sequence: TGCAGTGCGTCCGGGACGGGCGGTAATTCACCCCTCCACTTT. Residues: CSASGTGGNSPLHF.

This clonotype was recorded at least ten times. The chain uses TRBV7-6 and TRBJ1-1; no firm D call. This CDR3 is built from 14 residues. Germline-derived CDR1 and CDR2 are SGHVS and FNYEAQ. V dropped 8 bases and J dropped 1 base, with 14 bases sitting between them. CDR3: CASSIGEGNTEAFF. In nucleotides, the CDR3 is TGTGCCAGCTCCATTGGGGAGGGGAACACTGAAGCTTTCTTT.

This clonotype showed up many times. The chain is built from TRBV12-3 or TRBV12-4 and TRBJ1-5, with 7 bases fitting TRBD1. V shed 8 bases and J 5 bases; nucleotides not matched to a gene: 12. The CDR3 totals 15 residues. As DNA, the CDR3 is TGTGCCAGCGCAGTCGGAGGGGGCAACGATCAGCCCCAGCATTTT. This codes for CASAVGGGNDQPQHF.

This clonotype showed up just a few times. The gene calls are TRBV29-1 and TRBJ2-7, with D uncertain. Germline V gives CDR1 SQVTM, CDR2 ANQGSEA. The ends were cut back, 3 bases at V and 3 bases at J, with 6 bases in the middle. The CDR3 covers 11 residues. The CDR3 DNA reads as TGCAGCGTTGAGGGGAACTACGAGCAGTACTTC. Its translation is CSVEGNYEQYF.

This clonotype has at least ten counts. V is TRBV4-1 and J is TRBJ1-3, with D unresolved. Germline CDR1 reads MGHRA; CDR2 reads YSYEKL. The CDR3 consists of 15 residues. The V end lost 7 bases, the J end lost 7 bases, and 20 bases lay between the germline ends. CDR3 sequence reads: CASTRDLTPRNTIYF. In nucleotides, the CDR3 is TGCGCCAGCACCCGAGACCTAACGCCGAGGAACACCATATATTTT.

This clonotype occurred a few times. The chain joins TRBV12-3 or TRBV12-4 to TRBJ2-7; D might be TRBD2 (5 bases). The germline V and J ends were trimmed by 5 bases and 3 bases, with 11 bases remaining between them. CDR3 length equals 13 residues. The CDR3 region has the DNA TGTGCCAGCAGTAAGCCGGGATTCTACGAGCAGTACTTC. Translation: CASSKPGFYEQYF.

This clonotype was found a few times. The V gene is TRBV12-3 or TRBV12-4, the J gene TRBJ2-3; no firm D call. The V end was cut by 8 bases, the J end by 0 bases, with 9 bases between. The CDR3 extends over 13 amino acids. CDR3 nucleotides: TGTGCCAGCGGTTACTTTAGCACAGATACGCAGTATTTT. Its protein is CASGYFSTDTQYF.

This clonotype was seen only a few times. V is TRBV23-1 and J is TRBJ2-7, with no clear D. TRBV23-1 is flagged as an ORF with uncertain function. CDR3 size: 16 residues. The V end was cut by 6 bases, the J end by 0 bases, with 18 bases between. DNA for the CDR3: TGCGCCAGCAGGTCCCAGACGGATCTAACCTCCTACGAGCAGTACTTC. It specifies CASRSQTDLTSYEQYF.

This chain joins TRBV28 and TRBJ2-2; 8 positions agree with TRBD1. This CDR3 has 22 residues. V shed 8 bases, J shed 1 base, and the junction held 27 bases outside the gene matches. Germline CDR1 reads MDHEN; CDR2 reads SYDVKM. The CDR3 region has the DNA TGTGCCAGCGAATTGGGGACCAGGGGGCGCCTACCTGTTTCCCAGAACACCGGGGAGCTGTTTTTT. Translation gives CASELGTRGRLPVSQNTGELFF.

This clonotype was seen at least ten times. The rearrangement joins TRBV5-1 to TRBJ2-1, with D maybe TRBD1 (6 bases). CDR3 length: 15 amino acids. Germline V CDR1 and CDR2: SGHRS, YFSETQ. Trimming stripped 2 bases from V and 7 bases from J, with 16 bases between. CDR3 in amino acids: CASSFDYLRGNEQFF. CDR3 coding DNA: TGCGCCAGCAGCTTCGACTACCTTAGGGGGAATGAGCAGTTCTTC.

For the CDR3, the DNA is TGTGCCAGCAGTGATGGAAACACCATATATTTT. Encoded protein: CASSDGNTIYF. This chain joins TRBV2 and TRBJ1-3; no reliable D call. The CDR3 totals 11 residues. V lost 3 bases and J lost 3, with 0 bases in between. Germline V lookup: CDR1 SNHLY, CDR2 FYNNEI.